These T cell receptor beta chains were read from a single sample in a study of cytomegalovirus exposure and HLA in healthy donors. Profiling relied on immunoSEQ multiplex PCR, and the TCRdb table lists in-frame clones only, not all of them. Among just over 150,000 clones listed, under 90% were seen once. Source material: PBMCs. The receptors here all came from a man younger than 35 in good health and CMV-seronegative. CDR3s include the opening cysteine and the closing phenylalanine or tryptophan. Each record gives: clone size, J gene, D gene, V gene, CDR3 DNA, CDR3 protein. The D gene is left open where the match is weak. A row's size may be missing; if present it is once, few, many or a size class.

NA | TRBJ2-1 | NA | TRBV11-1 | TGTGCCAGCAGCCCCATGGGCACCTACAATGAGCAGTTCTTC | CASSPMGTYNEQFF
NA | TRBJ2-2 | TRBD2 | TRBV29-1 | TGCAGCGTGGGACTAGCGGGGGGCGCGAACACCGGGGAGCTGTTTTTT | CSVGLAGGANTGELFF
NA | TRBJ2-2 | NA | TRBV18 | TGTGCCAGCTCACCGACAGGTATCACCGGGGAGCTGTTTTTT | CASSPTGITGELFF
NA | TRBJ2-5 | NA | TRBV7-9 | TGTGCCAGCAGCTCTGAGGGAAAAGAGACCCAGTACTTC | CASSSEGKETQYF
NA | TRBJ2-2 | NA | TRBV5-6 | TGTGCCAGCAGCTTTTTGCGGTGGGGGGAAAACACCGGGGAGCTGTTTTTT | CASSFLRWGENTGELFF
NA | TRBJ1-2 | NA | TRBV6-5 | TGTGCCAGCAGATCAGGGGCGGGCTACACCTTC | CASRSGAGYTF
few | TRBJ2-2 | TRBD2 | TRBV10-3 | TGTGCCATTAACCTCGGACTAGCCGACACCGGGGAGCTGTTTTTT | CAINLGLADTGELFF
NA | TRBJ1-3 | TRBD1 | TRBV2 | TGTGCCAGCAGTGACCCCGACAGGGATGCTGGAAACACCATATATTTT | CASSDPDRDAGNTIYF
NA | TRBJ2-7 | TRBD1 | TRBV5-1 | TGCGCCAGCAGCTTGGGGGGACAGGGTCCCTACGAGCAGTACTTC | CASSLGGQGPYEQYF
NA | TRBJ2-3 | TRBD1 | TRBV11-2 | TGTGCCAGCAGACCACAGGGGTCAGATACGCAGTATTTT | CASRPQGSDTQYF
NA | TRBJ2-6 | NA | TRBV5-4 | TGTGCCAGCAGCTCCTTCTCCGGGGCCAACGTCCTGACTTTC | CASSSFSGANVLTF
NA | TRBJ1-1 | NA | TRBV6-1 | TGTGCCAGCAGTCACCATGCGGGGAGTGTGGCTGAAGCTTTCTTT | CASSHHAGSVAEAFF
NA | TRBJ2-5 | NA | TRBV6-1 | TGTGCCAGCAGGGTATCGGGAGCGCAAGAGACCCAGTACTTC | CASRVSGAQETQYF
NA | TRBJ2-3 | NA | TRBV5-1 | TGCGCCAGCAGCTGGCCAGGCCGGCCCTTCCGCCCAGATACGCAGTATTTT | CASSWPGRPFRPDTQYF
NA | TRBJ2-7 | NA | TRBV21-1 | TGTGCCAGCAGCGGGCGTGGGGACAGACAGGACTACGAGCAGTACTTC | CASSGRGDRQDYEQYF
NA | TRBJ1-2 | NA | TRBV6-1 | TGTGCCAGCAGTGAAGCAGGGGGGGCCTATGGCTACACCTTC | CASSEAGGAYGYTF
NA | TRBJ1-2 | NA | TRBV5-5 | TGTGCCAGCAGCACACAGGTCAACGGCTATGGCTACACCTTC | CASSTQVNGYGYTF
NA | TRBJ2-3 | NA | TRBV27 | TGTGCCAGCAGTGTAGCCCCCACAGATACGCAGTATTTT | CASSVAPTDTQYF
NA | TRBJ1-1 | NA | TRBV30 | TGTGCCTGGACTCCCCTGAACAGGTTGAACACTGAAGCTTTCTTT | CAWTPLNRLNTEAFF
few | TRBJ2-5 | TRBD1 | TRBV29-1 | TGCAGCGTTGAACCCGGACAGGGGGAAGGAGAGACCCAGTACTTC | CSVEPGQGEGETQYF
NA | TRBJ2-1 | NA | TRBV6-6 | TGTGCCAGCAGTTCGGGGGATGTGGCGAATGAGCAGTTCTTC | CASSSGDVANEQFF
NA | TRBJ1-2 | NA | TRBV5-5 | TGTGCCAGCAGCTTGTTTCGGGGGGCGTTGGATGGCTACACCTTC | CASSLFRGALDGYTF
NA | TRBJ2-5 | NA | TRBV6-5 | TGTGCCAGCAGTTACTCCGGGGCAGGGGCAGGGGAGACCCAGTACTTC | CASSYSGAGAGETQYF
once | TRBJ2-7 | TRBD1 | TRBV6-5 | TGTGCCAGCAGTAGGGGAGACAGGGGGTTGAACGAGCAGTACTTC | CASSRGDRGLNEQYF
NA | TRBJ1-5 | TRBD1 | TRBV6-6 | TGTGCCAGCAGTCAGGGGGTGGAGGGCAATCAGCCCCAGCATTTT | CASSQGVEGNQPQHF
NA | TRBJ1-4 | NA | TRBV10-2 | TGCGCCAGCAGTGAGTGGTCAGGGGAGGAAAAACTGTTTTTT | CASSEWSGEEKLFF
NA | TRBJ2-2 | NA | TRBV7-3 | TGTGCCAGCAGCTCTCGACAGACTAACACCGGGGAGCTGTTTTTT | CASSSRQTNTGELFF
few | TRBJ2-7 | TRBD1 | TRBV10-3 | TGTGCCATCAGTGAGTCGGTACCGGGACAGGGGGTCTTC | CAISESVPGQGVF
NA | TRBJ1-1 | TRBD1 | TRBV28 | TGTGCCAGCAGTGAGGGGGGGACAGGGGGGACTGAAGCTTTCTTT | CASSEGGTGGTEAFF
NA | TRBJ2-1 | NA | TRBV29-1 | TGCAGCGTTGGTAACAGGGCGGGGGATGAGCAGTTCTTC | CSVGNRAGDEQFF
NA | TRBJ1-1 | TRBD1 | TRBV27 | TGTGCCAGCAGCCTTGGACAGGGTTCCACTGAAGCTTTCTTT | CASSLGQGSTEAFF
NA | TRBJ1-2 | NA | TRBV30 | TGTGCCTGCGGGACATCTTTTAACTATGGCTACACCTTC | CACGTSFNYGYTF
once | TRBJ1-1 | TRBD1 | TRBV19 | TGTGCCAGTAGTACCCCGGGACAGGGGGCCTACACTGAAGCTTTCTTT | CASSTPGQGAYTEAFF
NA | TRBJ1-4 | TRBD1 | TRBV5-1 | TGCGCCAGCAGCGCCAGGGGGCAACGTTCTGCAACTAATGAAAAACTGTTTTTT | CASSARGQRSATNEKLFF
NA | TRBJ2-7 | NA | TRBV21-1 | TGTGCCATGATAGGGGTGGACCAGTACTTC | CAMIGVDQYF
few | TRBJ1-6 | NA | TRBV5-1 | TGCGCCAGCAGTCTCGGACAGCAAAATAATTCACCCCTCCACTTT | CASSLGQQNNSPLHF
NA | TRBJ2-3 | NA | TRBV5-1 | TGCGCCAGCAGCTTCGTGACAGGATTCACAGATACGCAGTATTTT | CASSFVTGFTDTQYF
NA | TRBJ1-1 | NA | TRBV28 | TGTGCCAGCTCCAGGGATCAAGCTGAAGCTTTCTTT | CASSRDQAEAFF
NA | TRBJ2-7 | TRBD1 | TRBV6-1 | TGTGCCAGCAGACGGACAGGAGTGCAGTACTTC | CASRRTGVQYF
NA | TRBJ2-4 | NA | TRBV29-1 | TGCAGCGCTGCGGCAGCCAAAAACATTCAGTACTTC | CSAAAAKNIQYF
NA | TRBJ1-1 | NA | TRBV9 | TGTGCCAGCAGCGATAACAGGGACACTGAAGCTTTCTTT | CASSDNRDTEAFF
NA | TRBJ2-3 | TRBD1 | TRBV6-5 | TGTGCCAGCAGTGACAGGGGGCGGAAAGATACGCAGTATTTT | CASSDRGRKDTQYF
NA | TRBJ2-1 | TRBD2 | TRBV7-8 | TGTGCCAGCAGCAGTTACTCGGGACTAGCGGGAGAGGAGCAGTTCTTC | CASSSYSGLAGEEQFF
NA | TRBJ2-7 | TRBD2 | TRBV7-8 | TGTGCCAGCAGCTTAGGGGGGGGTTCCTACGAGCAGTACTTC | CASSLGGGSYEQYF
NA | TRBJ2-7 | NA | TRBV9 | TGTGCCAGCAGCCCCTCGAGCTCCTACGAGCAGTACTTC | CASSPSSSYEQYF
NA | TRBJ2-3 | NA | TRBV12-1 | TGTGCCAGCAGCTTCTTAGACACAGATACGCAGTATTTT | CASSFLDTDTQYF